These T cell receptor beta chains were read from a single sample in a study of cytomegalovirus exposure and HLA in healthy donors. Only in-frame clones appear in the TCRdb table, and some are missing; sequencing was by immunoSEQ multiplex PCR. The sample carries 210,000 or so clones, over 60% recorded once. Sequencing used PBMCs. The origin of the receptors is a man aged 18 to 30 in good health and CMV-seronegative. The conserved cysteine and the conserved F or W are not part of the CDR3 here. Each record gives: CDR3 protein, V gene, J gene.

cdr3_aa: ASSLGQGGDYGYT; v_call: TRBV11-2; j_call: TRBJ1-2
cdr3_aa: ATSRVPLDWNTEAF; v_call: TRBV15; j_call: TRBJ1-1
cdr3_aa: ASSPTRTGELF; v_call: TRBV6-5; j_call: TRBJ2-2
cdr3_aa: ASSHVTRWTGGYT; v_call: TRBV27; j_call: TRBJ1-2
cdr3_aa: ASSLVTGAGNTIY; v_call: TRBV5-1; j_call: TRBJ1-3
cdr3_aa: ATSREGGDRVNTEAF; v_call: TRBV15; j_call: TRBJ1-1
cdr3_aa: ASSLSYEQY; v_call: TRBV14; j_call: TRBJ2-7
cdr3_aa: SSSGRDSYYGYT; v_call: TRBV7-9; j_call: TRBJ1-2
cdr3_aa: ASSGQGAGCFYEQF; v_call: TRBV6-9; j_call: TRBJ2-1
cdr3_aa: AWSVRSGANVLT; v_call: TRBV30; j_call: TRBJ2-6
cdr3_aa: ASSADTTRYEQY; v_call: TRBV7-9; j_call: TRBJ2-7
cdr3_aa: ASSLAWRSGGTYEQY; v_call: TRBV7-2; j_call: TRBJ2-7
cdr3_aa: ASSLVSNYGYT; v_call: TRBV11-3; j_call: TRBJ1-2
cdr3_aa: ASSLERNQPQH; v_call: TRBV13; j_call: TRBJ1-5
cdr3_aa: ASSIRFSGNTIY; v_call: TRBV19; j_call: TRBJ1-3
cdr3_aa: ASSEKRGTYEQY; v_call: TRBV6-1; j_call: TRBJ2-7
cdr3_aa: ASSLTTNTGELF; v_call: TRBV5-1; j_call: TRBJ2-2